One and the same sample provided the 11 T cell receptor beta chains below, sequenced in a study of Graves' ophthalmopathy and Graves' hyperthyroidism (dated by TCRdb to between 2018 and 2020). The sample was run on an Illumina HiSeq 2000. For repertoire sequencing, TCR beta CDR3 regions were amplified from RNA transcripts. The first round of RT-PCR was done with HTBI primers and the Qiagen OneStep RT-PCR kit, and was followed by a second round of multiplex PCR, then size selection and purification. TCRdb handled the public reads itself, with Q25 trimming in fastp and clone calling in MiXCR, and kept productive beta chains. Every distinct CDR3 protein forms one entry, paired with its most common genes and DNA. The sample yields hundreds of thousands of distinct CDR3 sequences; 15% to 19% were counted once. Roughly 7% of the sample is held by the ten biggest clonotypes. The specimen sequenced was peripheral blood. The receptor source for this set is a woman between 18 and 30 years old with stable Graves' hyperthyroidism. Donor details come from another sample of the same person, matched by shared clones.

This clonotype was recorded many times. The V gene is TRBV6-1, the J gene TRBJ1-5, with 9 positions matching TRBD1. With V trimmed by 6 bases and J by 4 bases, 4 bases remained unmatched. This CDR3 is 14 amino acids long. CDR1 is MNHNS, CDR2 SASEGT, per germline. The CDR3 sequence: CASSATGGNQPQHF. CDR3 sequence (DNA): TGTGCCAGCAGCGCGACAGGGGGTAATCAGCCCCAGCATTTT.

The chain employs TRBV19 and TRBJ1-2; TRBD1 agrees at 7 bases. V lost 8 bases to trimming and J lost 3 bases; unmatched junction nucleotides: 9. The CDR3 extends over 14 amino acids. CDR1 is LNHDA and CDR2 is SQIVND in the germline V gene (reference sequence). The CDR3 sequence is CASGPGQSYYGYTF. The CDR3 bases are TGTGCCAGTGGGCCGGGACAGTCCTACTATGGCTACACCTTC.

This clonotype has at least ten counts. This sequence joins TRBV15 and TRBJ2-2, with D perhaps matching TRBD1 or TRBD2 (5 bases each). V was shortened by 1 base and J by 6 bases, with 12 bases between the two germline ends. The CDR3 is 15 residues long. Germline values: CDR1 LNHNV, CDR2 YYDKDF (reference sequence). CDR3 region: CATSRAGALAGELFF. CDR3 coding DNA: TGTGCCACCAGCAGAGCCGGGGCCTTGGCCGGGGAGCTGTTTTTT. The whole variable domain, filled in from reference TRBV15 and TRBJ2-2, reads DAMVIQNPRYQVTQFGKPVTLSCSQTLNHNVMYWYQQKSSQAPKLLFHYYDKDFNNEADTPDNFQSRRPNTSFCFLDIRSPGLGDTAMYLCATSRAGALAGELFFGEGSRLTVL.

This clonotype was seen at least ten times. The CDR3 region has the DNA TGTGCCAGCAGTCTCCGGGATAAAGATCAGCCCCAGCATTTT. This codes for CASSLRDKDQPQHF. This chain joins TRBV27 and TRBJ1-5; D not certain. The germline CDR1 and CDR2 sequences are MNHEY and SMNVEV (reference sequence). The CDR3 sequence is 14 residues long. The V end was cut by 5 bases, the J end by 5 bases, with 13 bases between.

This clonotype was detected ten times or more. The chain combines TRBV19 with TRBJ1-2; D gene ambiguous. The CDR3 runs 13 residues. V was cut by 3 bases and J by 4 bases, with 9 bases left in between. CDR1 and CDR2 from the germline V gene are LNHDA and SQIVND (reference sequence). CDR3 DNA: TGTGCCAGTAGTATTCGGCGGTTCTATGGCTACACCTTC. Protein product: CASSIRRFYGYTF. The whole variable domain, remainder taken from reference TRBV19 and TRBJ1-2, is DGGITQSPKYLFRKEGQNVTLSCEQNLNHDAMYWYRQDPGQGLRLIYYSQIVNDFQKGDIAEGYSVSREKKESFPLTVTSAQKNPTAFYLCASSIRRFYGYTFGSGTRLTVV.

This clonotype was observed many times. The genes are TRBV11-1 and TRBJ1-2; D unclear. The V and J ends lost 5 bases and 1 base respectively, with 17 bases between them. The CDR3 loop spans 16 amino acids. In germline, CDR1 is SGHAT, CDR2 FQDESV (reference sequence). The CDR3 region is CASSPPLRGDNYGYTF. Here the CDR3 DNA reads TGTGCCAGCAGCCCCCCTCTGCGAGGCGATAACTATGGCTACACCTTC.

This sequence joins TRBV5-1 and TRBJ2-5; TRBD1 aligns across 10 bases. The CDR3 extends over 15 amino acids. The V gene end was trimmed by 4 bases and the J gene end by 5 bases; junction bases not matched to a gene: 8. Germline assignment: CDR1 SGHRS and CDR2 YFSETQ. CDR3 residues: CASSRQGAVGETQYF. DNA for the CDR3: TGCGCCAGCAGCAGACAGGGGGCGGTCGGGGAGACCCAGTACTTC.

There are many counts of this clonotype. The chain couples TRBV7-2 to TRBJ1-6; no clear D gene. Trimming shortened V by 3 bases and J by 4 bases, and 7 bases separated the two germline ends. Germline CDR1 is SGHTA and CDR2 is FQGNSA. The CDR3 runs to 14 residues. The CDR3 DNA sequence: TGTGCCAGCAGCTTTACAGCATATAATTCACCCCTCCACTTT. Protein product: CASSFTAYNSPLHF.

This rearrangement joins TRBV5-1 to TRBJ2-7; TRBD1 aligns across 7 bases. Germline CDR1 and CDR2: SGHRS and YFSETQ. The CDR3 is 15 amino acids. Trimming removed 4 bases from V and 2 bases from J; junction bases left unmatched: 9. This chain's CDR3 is CASSRTGATPYEQYF. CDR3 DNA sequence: TGCGCCAGCAGCCGAACAGGGGCAACGCCCTACGAGCAGTACTTC. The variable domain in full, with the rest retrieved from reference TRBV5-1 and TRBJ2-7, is KAGVTQTPRYLIKTRGQQVTLSCSPISGHRSVSWYQQTPGQGLQFLFEYFSETQRNKGNFPGRFSGRQFSNSRSEMNVSTLELGDSALYLCASSRTGATPYEQYFGPGTRLTVT.

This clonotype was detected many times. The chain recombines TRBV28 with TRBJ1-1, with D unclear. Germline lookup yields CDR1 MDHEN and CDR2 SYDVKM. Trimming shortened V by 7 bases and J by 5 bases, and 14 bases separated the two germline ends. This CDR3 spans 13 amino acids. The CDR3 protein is CASTRQGGTEAFF. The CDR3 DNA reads TGTGCCAGCACTCGACAAGGTGGGACTGAAGCTTTCTTT. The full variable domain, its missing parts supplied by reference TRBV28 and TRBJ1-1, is DVKVTQSSRYLVKRTGEKVFLECVQDMDHENMFWYRQDPGLGLRLIYFSYDVKMKEKGDIPEGYSVSREKKERFSLILESASTNQTSMYLCASTRQGGTEAFFGQGTRLTVV.

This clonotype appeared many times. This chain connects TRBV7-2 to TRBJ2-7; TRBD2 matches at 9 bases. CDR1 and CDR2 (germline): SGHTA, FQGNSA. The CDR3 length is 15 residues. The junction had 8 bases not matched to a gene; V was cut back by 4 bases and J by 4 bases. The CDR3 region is CASSSGSGGPYEQYF. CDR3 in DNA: TGTGCCAGCAGCTCGGGTAGCGGGGGCCCATACGAGCAGTACTTC.